These 7 T cell receptor beta chains originate from one sample sequenced in a study of blood T cells in healthy people across ages. A second about 7 to 12 cycle PCR used barcoded and J-beta primers. TCRdb re-called the 5' RACE reads through MiXCR, storing one row per CDR3 protein. Of about 1.5 million distinct CDR3 sequences listed, about 45% were seen once; the top ten hold just over 4%. Sequencing input: blood. Receptors originate from a young woman in good health.

The V call is TRBV15, the J call TRBJ1-2; D possibly corresponds to TRBD1 (5 bases). With 5 bases removed from V and 6 bases from J, the gap between germline ends came to 13 bases. The CDR3 runs to 13 residues. CDR1 and CDR2 from the germline V gene are LNHNV and YYDKDF (reference sequence). The CDR3 sequence: CATSPGGSDGYTF. The CDR3, as DNA: TGTGCCACCAGCCCGGGGGGGTCTGATGGCTACACCTTC.

The V gene is TRBV20-1, the J gene TRBJ1-5; D remains ambiguous. V lost 0 bases and J 2 bases, leaving 11 bases between the germline ends. CDR1 DFQATT and CDR2 SNEGSKA come from the germline V gene (reference sequence). This CDR3 region has 15 residues. The CDR3 DNA sequence: TGCAGTGCTAGAGAAGTAGGACGGCGCAATCAGCCCCAGCATTTT. Translation: CSAREVGRRNQPQHF.

This clonotype was seen a few times. This CDR3 reads CASSQVIRTSRQYF. CDR3 sequence (DNA): TGTGCCAGCAGCCAAGTTATCAGGACATCTCGGCAGTACTTC. The chain carries TRBV14 and TRBJ2-5, with a tentative D call TRBD1 (5 bases). The V gene's germline CDR1 is SGHDN and CDR2 FVKESK. CDR3 length: 14 amino acids. The V and J ends lost 1 base and 11 bases respectively, with 17 bases between them.

There are a few counts of this clonotype. CDR3 protein: CATNTDTQYF. The DNA for the CDR3 is TGTGCCACGAACACAGATACGCAGTATTTT. This chain links TRBV7-9 with TRBJ2-3; D ambiguous. Germline CDR1 reads SEHNR; CDR2 reads FQNEAQ (reference sequence). The CDR3 has 10 amino acids. With 10 bases removed from V and 2 bases from J, the gap between germline ends came to 4 bases.

The chain combines TRBV12-3 or TRBV12-4 with TRBJ2-7; 11 bases match TRBD2. The V gene end was trimmed by 5 bases and the J gene end by 1 base; junction bases not matched to a gene: 7. This CDR3 is built from 16 residues. The CDR3 DNA is TGTGCCAGCAGTGCAGGACTAGCGGGCAATTCCTACGAGCAGTACTTC. Translating gives CASSAGLAGNSYEQYF.

This clonotype was recorded a few times. The V call is TRBV12-3 or TRBV12-4, the J call TRBJ2-3; D might be TRBD2 (6 bases). The CDR3 runs to 15 residues. Deletions cut 2 bases from V and 1 base from J, with 10 bases between. CDR3 sequence: CASSLTSLGTDTQYF. The CDR3 bases are TGTGCCAGCAGTTTAACTAGCCTCGGCACAGATACGCAGTATTTT.

This chain joins TRBV7-3 and TRBJ2-6; the D gene could be TRBD1 or TRBD2 (5 bases each). CDR1 is SGHTA and CDR2 is FQGTGA in the germline V gene. This CDR3 comprises 17 residues. Between the trimmed V and J ends, which lost 5 bases and 4 bases, there was a span of 18 bases. The CDR3 reads CASSPPAARAGANVLTF. In nucleotides, the CDR3 is TGTGCCAGCAGCCCCCCAGCGGCCAGGGCAGGGGCCAACGTCCTGACTTTC.